This T cell receptor (beta chain) comes out of a study of blood T cell repertoires in COVID-19. Overall study context: Collection of acute and convalescent COVID-19 samples took place in the United States, Italy and Spain.

The CDR3 runs to 13 residues. Per the germline V gene, CDR1 is SGHRS and CDR2 is YFSETQ. V was clipped by 3 bases and J by 5 bases, with 8 bases between them. Profiled with immunoSEQ multiplex PCR; TCRdb holds only in-frame clones, not every one. The sample has some 410,000 clones; over 75% are singletons. The cohort comprised adults aged 18 to 89 years residing in approximately 25 US areas. What was sequenced was PBMCs or T cells enriched from blood (not recorded which). The chain has TRBV5-1 and TRBJ2-2; possible D gene TRBD1, 5 bases. The clonotype comes from a woman in her 30s with acute COVID-19. Here the CDR3 reads CASSWQGTGELFF. The CDR3 nucleotides are TGCGCCAGCAGCTGGCAGGGTACCGGGGAGCTGTTTTTT.